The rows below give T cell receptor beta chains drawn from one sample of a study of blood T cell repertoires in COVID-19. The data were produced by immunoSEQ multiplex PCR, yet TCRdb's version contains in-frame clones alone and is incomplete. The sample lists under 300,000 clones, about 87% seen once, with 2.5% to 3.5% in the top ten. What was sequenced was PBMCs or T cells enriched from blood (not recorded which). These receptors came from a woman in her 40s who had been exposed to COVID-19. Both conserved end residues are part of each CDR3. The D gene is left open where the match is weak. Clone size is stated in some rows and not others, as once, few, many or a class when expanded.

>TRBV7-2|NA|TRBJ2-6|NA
CASSLSRAGANVLTF
TGTGCCAGCAGCTTATCCAGGGCTGGGGCCAACGTCCTGACTTTC
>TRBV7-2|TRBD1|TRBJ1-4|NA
CASSLMGQTNEKLFF
TGTGCCAGCAGCTTAATGGGACAGACAAATGAAAAACTGTTTTTT
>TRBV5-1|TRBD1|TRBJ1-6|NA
CASSLKQGADNSPLHF
TGCGCCAGCAGCTTAAAACAGGGGGCGGACAATTCACCCCTCCACTTT
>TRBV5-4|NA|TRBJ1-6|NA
CASSPGSWGRGHDSPLHF
TGTGCCAGCAGCCCCGGCAGTTGGGGTAGGGGCCATGATTCACCCCTCCACTTT
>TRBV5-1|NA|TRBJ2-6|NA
CASSLDSFSGANVLTF
TGCGCCAGCAGCTTGGACAGCTTCTCCGGGGCCAACGTCCTGACTTTC
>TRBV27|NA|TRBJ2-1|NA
CASSPFKENEQFF
TGTGCCAGCAGTCCGTTTAAGGAGAATGAGCAGTTCTTC
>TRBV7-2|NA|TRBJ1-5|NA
CASSLVAEPNQPQHF
TGTGCCAGCAGCTTAGTCGCGGAGCCCAATCAGCCCCAGCATTTT
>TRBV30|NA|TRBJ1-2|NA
CAWSLGQGFYGYTF
TGTGCCTGGAGTCTCGGGCAGGGATTCTATGGCTACACCTTC
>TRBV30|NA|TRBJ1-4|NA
CAWSIGGEKLFF
TGTGCCTGGAGCATAGGAGGGGAAAAACTGTTTTTT
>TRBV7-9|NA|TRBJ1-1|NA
CASSLGWNTEAFF
TGTGCCAGCAGCCTCGGGTGGAACACTGAAGCTTTCTTT
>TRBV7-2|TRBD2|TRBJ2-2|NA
CASSPGLAGGPRKTGELFF
TGTGCCAGCAGCCCGGGACTAGCGGGAGGGCCAAGGAAAACCGGGGAGCTGTTTTTT
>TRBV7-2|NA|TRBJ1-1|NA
CASSPLQNGRRAEAFF
TGTGCCAGCAGCCCCTTGCAGAATGGACGGCGGGCCGAGGCTTTCTTT
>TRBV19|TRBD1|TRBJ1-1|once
CASSYDRGLVRTEAFF
TGTGCCAGTAGTTATGACAGGGGGCTTGTCAGGACTGAAGCTTTCTTT
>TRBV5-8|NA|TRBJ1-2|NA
CASSLRGGWGYTF
TGTGCCAGCAGCTTGAGGGGAGGTTGGGGCTACACCTTC
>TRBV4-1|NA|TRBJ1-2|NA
CASSQIQGYGYTF
TGCGCCAGCAGCCAGATACAGGGCTATGGCTACACCTTC
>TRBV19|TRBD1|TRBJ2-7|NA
CASSDRGYEQYF
TGTGCCAGTAGCGACAGGGGCTACGAGCAGTACTTC
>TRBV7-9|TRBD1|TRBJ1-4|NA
CASTNFRDSNEKLFF
TGTGCCAGCACCAATTTCCGGGACAGCAATGAAAAACTGTTTTTT
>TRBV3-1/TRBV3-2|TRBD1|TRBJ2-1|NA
CASSPGTGGSYNEQFF
TGTGCCAGCAGCCCTGGGACAGGGGGGTCCTACAATGAGCAGTTCTTC
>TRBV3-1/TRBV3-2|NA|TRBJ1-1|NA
CASSQELANTEAFF
TGTGCCAGCAGCCAAGAGCTGGCGAACACTGAAGCTTTCTTT
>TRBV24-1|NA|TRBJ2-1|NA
CATSEGGDFYNEQFF
TGTGCCACCAGTGAGGGGGGTGACTTCTACAATGAGCAGTTCTTC
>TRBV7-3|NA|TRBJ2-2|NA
CASSLRGTGELFF
TGTGCCAGCAGCTTACGGGGGACCGGGGAGCTGTTTTTT
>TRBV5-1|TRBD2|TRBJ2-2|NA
CASSLHQGLAGATGELFF
TGTGCCAGCAGCTTACATCAGGGACTAGCGGGAGCAACCGGGGAGCTGTTTTTT
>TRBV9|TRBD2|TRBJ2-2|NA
CASSVRARDYNTGELFF
TGTGCCAGCAGCGTAAGGGCTCGGGACTATAACACCGGGGAGCTGTTTTTT
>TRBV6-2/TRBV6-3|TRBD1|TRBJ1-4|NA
CASSLQGAANEKLFF
TGTGCCAGCAGCTTACAGGGGGCGGCTAATGAAAAACTGTTTTTT
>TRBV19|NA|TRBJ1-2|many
CASSHRTYDGYTF
TGTGCCAGTAGTCACCGGACTTACGATGGCTACACCTTC
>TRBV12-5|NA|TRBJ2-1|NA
CASGPGLPHHNEQFF
TGTGCTAGTGGTCCGGGACTGCCTCACCACAATGAGCAGTTCTTC
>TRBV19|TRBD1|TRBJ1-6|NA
CASSNRDSYNSPLHF
TGTGCCAGTAGTAACCGGGACAGCTATAATTCACCCCTCCACTTT
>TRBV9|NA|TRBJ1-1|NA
CASSKRTRANTEAFF
TGTGCCAGCAGCAAACGGACAAGAGCTAACACTGAAGCTTTCTTT
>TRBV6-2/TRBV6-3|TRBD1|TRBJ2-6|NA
CASSYSMGQGNSGANVLTF
TGTGCCAGCAGTTACTCGATGGGACAGGGGAACTCTGGGGCCAACGTCCTGACTTTC
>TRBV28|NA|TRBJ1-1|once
CASSLFSRGEAFF
TGTGCCAGCAGTTTATTCTCACGGGGTGAAGCTTTCTTT
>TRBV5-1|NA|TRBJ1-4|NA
CASSVGGLLATNEKLFF
TGCGCCAGCAGCGTAGGGGGTCTACTAGCAACTAATGAAAAACTGTTTTTT
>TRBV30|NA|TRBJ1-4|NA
CAWSMRWGGNEKLFF
TGTGCCTGGAGTATGAGATGGGGGGGAAATGAAAAACTGTTTTTT
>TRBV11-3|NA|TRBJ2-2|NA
CASSLDRVTGELFF
TGTGCCAGCAGCTTAGATCGAGTCACCGGGGAGCTGTTTTTT
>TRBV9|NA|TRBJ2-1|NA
CASSVAGGTYNEQFF
TGTGCCAGCAGCGTAGCGGGGGGCACCTACAATGAGCAGTTCTTC
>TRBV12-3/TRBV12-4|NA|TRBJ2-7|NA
CASSLGQTYEQYF
TGTGCCAGCAGTTTAGGACAGACCTACGAGCAGTACTTC
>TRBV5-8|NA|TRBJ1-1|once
CASTLGGAEAFF
TGTGCCAGCACCCTGGGAGGGGCTGAAGCTTTCTTT
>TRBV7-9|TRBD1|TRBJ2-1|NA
CASRKRGGPTHNEQFF
TGTGCCAGCAGGAAGCGAGGGGGCCCCACCCACAATGAGCAGTTCTTC
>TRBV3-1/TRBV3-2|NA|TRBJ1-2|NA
CASTPGGGGYGYTF
TGTGCCAGCACCCCAGGCGGGGGCGGCTATGGCTACACCTTC